One sample yielded the 14 T cell receptor beta chains listed below, sequenced in a study of spatial heterogeneity in lung cancer. Study outcomes and limitations: Tumors with more nonsynonymous mutations had more expanded intratumoral alpha and beta TCRs.

Their antigens are not known. TCRdb called the 5' RACE reads again in MiXCR, with one record for every CDR3 protein. The repertoire has approximately 3,100 distinct CDR3 sequences, roughly 3.5% of them found once; the top ten carry more than 15%. The time point is: sample taken at primary tumor resection. Sequencing was performed on lung tumor tissue, taken at surgery. The source is a male donor with early-stage non-small cell lung cancer.

This clonotype ranks as medium-sized. The rearrangement links TRBV7-9 to TRBJ2-3, with D possibly TRBD1 on 6 matching bases. V was shortened by 1 base and J by 0 bases, with 17 bases between the two germline ends. The CDR3 is made up of 18 amino acids. Germline V CDR1 and CDR2: SEHNR, FQNEAQ (reference sequence). CDR3 in amino acids: CASSLGRSGATSTDTQYF. As DNA, the CDR3 is TGTGCCAGCAGCTTAGGACGGTCAGGGGCGACTAGCACAGATACGCAGTATTTT.

By sample fraction, this clonotype is medium-sized (0.01 to 0.1%). The chain employs TRBV12-3 or TRBV12-4 and TRBJ2-1; 9 bases are shared with TRBD1. Germline trimming cut 5 bases from V and 13 bases from J; bases unmatched to any gene: 3. The CDR3 runs 11 residues. The CDR3 DNA sequence: TGTGCCAGCAGTAAGACAGGGGGTCAGTTCTTC. Its protein product is CASSKTGGQFF.

This clonotype is deemed medium-sized. The V and J genes are TRBV10-3 and TRBJ2-5, with a weak D call TRBD1 (5 bases). This CDR3 is built from 13 residues. V lost 4 bases and J 2 bases, leaving 8 bases between the germline ends. Germline-derived CDR1 and CDR2 are ENHRY and SYGVKD. CDR3 sequence: CAISAGIQETQYF. The CDR3, as DNA: TGTGCCATCAGTGCAGGGATTCAAGAGACCCAGTACTTC.

This clonotype was counted ten times or more. CDR3 sequence (DNA): TGTGCCAGCAGCCCCCGTGGTAGCGGAATGGAGACCCAGTACTTC. Translated, it gives CASSPRGSGMETQYF. This chain uses TRBV4-2 with TRBJ2-5, with a possible D match to TRBD2 (6 bases). The CDR3 loop spans 15 amino acids. The V end was cut by 4 bases, the J end by 5 bases, with 17 bases between. Germline V CDR1 and CDR2: LGHNA, YNFKEQ.

This chain connects TRBV4-2 to TRBJ2-7, with TRBD1 as a possible D gene (5 bases). Germline CDR1 and CDR2: LGHNA and YNFKEQ. This CDR3 is built from 13 residues. V lost 6 bases to trimming and J lost 0 bases, with 9 bases between them. The CDR3 DNA reads TGTGCCAGCAGGACGACAGCCTCCTACGAGCAGTACTTC. This gives the protein CASRTTASYEQYF.

This clonotype ranks as medium-sized. The chain uses TRBV20-1 and TRBJ2-3, with 8 bases aligning to TRBD1. The V segment lost 0 bases and the J segment 5 bases; nucleotides outside the gene matches: 10. This CDR3 has 16 amino acids. Germline lookup yields CDR1 DFQATT and CDR2 SNEGSKA (reference sequence). The CDR3 region has the DNA TGCAGTGCTAGAGATACGAGACAGGGGATCAGAGATACGCAGTATTTT. It is translated as CSARDTRQGIRDTQYF.

By share, this clonotype ranks as medium-sized. The chain combines TRBV20-1 with TRBJ2-1; D unclear. CDR1 is DFQATT, CDR2 SNEGSKA, per germline (reference sequence). Trimming left V 0 bases short and J 8 bases short, with 8 bases between. The CDR3 runs 12 residues. This CDR3 reads CSARDLMHEQFF. The CDR3, as DNA: TGCAGTGCTAGAGATCTGATGCATGAGCAGTTCTTC.

The chain employs TRBV4-2 and TRBJ1-6; D is unresolved. The V gene's germline CDR1 is LGHNA and CDR2 YNFKEQ. Trimming pared 1 base from V and 7 bases from J, leaving 14 bases between. The CDR3 runs to 16 residues. In nucleotides, the CDR3 is TGTGCCAGCAGCCAAGGCAGACCGATGGGGAATTCACCCCTCCACTTT. Residues: CASSQGRPMGNSPLHF.

By sample share, this clonotype is medium-sized. The CDR3 here is CASSYPRIGGRTDTQYF. The CDR3 DNA is TGTGCCAGCAGTTACCCCAGGATCGGCGGGAGAACGGATACGCAGTATTTT. This chain joins TRBV28 and TRBJ2-3; TRBD2 aligns across 7 bases. Germline V lookup: CDR1 MDHEN, CDR2 SYDVKM. Losses at the gene ends were 4 bases for V and 6 bases for J; bases not matched to a gene: 16. The CDR3 spans 17 residues.

In this sample, this clonotype turned up many times. This chain connects TRBV2 to TRBJ2-2; a possible D gene is TRBD1 (6 bases). V lost 5 bases, J lost 0 bases, and 13 bases lay in between. The length of the CDR3 is 16 residues. Germline CDR1 SNHLY, CDR2 FYNNEI. The CDR3 protein is CASSPLGTTNTGELFF. The DNA of the CDR3 is TGTGCCAGCAGTCCCCTGGGGACAACGAACACCGGGGAGCTGTTTTTT.

By sample fraction, this clonotype is medium-sized. The V gene is TRBV7-2, the J gene TRBJ2-2; D call uncertain. CDR3 length: 16 residues. Germline V lookup: CDR1 SGHTA, CDR2 FQGNSA. The V end was cut by 1 base, the J end by 3 bases, with 12 bases between. For the CDR3, the DNA is TGTGCCAGCAGCTTAGTAGGAACCCGAGACACCGGGGAGCTGTTTTTT. As protein: CASSLVGTRDTGELFF.

By frequency in the sample, this clonotype is medium-sized (0.01 to 0.1%). This chain uses TRBV5-1 with TRBJ2-3; 10 bases are shared with TRBD1. The CDR3 is 15 amino acids. V dropped 2 bases and J dropped 4; count of bases not matched to a gene: 4. CDR1 and CDR2 (germline): SGHRS, YFSETQ. The CDR3 sequence: CASSLRQGAADTQYF. As DNA, the CDR3 is TGCGCCAGCAGCTTAAGACAGGGGGCCGCAGATACGCAGTATTTT.

Relative to its sample, this clonotype is medium-sized (0.01 to 0.1%). The chain employs TRBV7-2 and TRBJ1-1; TRBD1 might be the D (6 bases). The V and J ends lost 1 base and 10 bases respectively, with 13 bases between them. This CDR3 is built from 13 residues. Germline V gene sequence: CDR1 SGHTA, CDR2 FQGNSA. The CDR3 DNA sequence: TGTGCCAGCAGCTTAGAAGTAGGGGGAGGAGCTTTCTTT. The encoded protein is CASSLEVGGGAFF.

This chain uses TRBV5-1 with TRBJ2-1; 10 nucleotides agree with TRBD2. This CDR3 is 16 amino acids long. Germline V gives CDR1 SGHRS, CDR2 YFSETQ. After removal of 0 bases from V and 9 bases from J, the junction contained 9 bases not matched to a gene. CDR3 in DNA: TGCGCCAGCAGCTTGGGTTCTCTAGCGGGGGACATTGAGCAGTTCTTC. Its translation is CASSLGSLAGDIEQFF.